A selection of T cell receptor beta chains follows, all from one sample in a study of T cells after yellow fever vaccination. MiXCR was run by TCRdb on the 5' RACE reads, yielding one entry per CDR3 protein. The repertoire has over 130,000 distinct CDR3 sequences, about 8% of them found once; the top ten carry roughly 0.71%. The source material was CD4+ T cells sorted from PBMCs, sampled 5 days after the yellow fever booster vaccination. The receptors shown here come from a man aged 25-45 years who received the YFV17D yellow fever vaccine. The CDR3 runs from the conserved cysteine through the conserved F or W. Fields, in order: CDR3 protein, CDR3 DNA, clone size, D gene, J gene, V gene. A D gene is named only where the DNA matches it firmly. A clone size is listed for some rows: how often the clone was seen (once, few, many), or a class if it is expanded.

cdr3_aa: CASSWGQSNYGYTF
cdr3_nt: TGTGCCAGCAGTTGGGGACAGTCTAACTATGGCTACACCTTC
clone_size: many
d_call: TRBD1
j_call: TRBJ1-2
v_call: TRBV12-3/TRBV12-4

cdr3_aa: CASSPRRVQGNTIYF
cdr3_nt: TGTGCCAGCAGCCCCCGTCGAGTCCAGGGAAACACCATATATTTT
clone_size: many
d_call: NA
j_call: TRBJ1-3
v_call: TRBV12-3/TRBV12-4

cdr3_aa: CASSLELAGGPGANVLTF
cdr3_nt: TGCGCCAGCAGCTTGGAGTTAGCGGGAGGGCCTGGGGCCAACGTCCTGACTTTC
clone_size: few
d_call: TRBD2
j_call: TRBJ2-6
v_call: TRBV5-1

cdr3_aa: CASSPWQGAHNEQFF
cdr3_nt: TGTGCCAGCTCACCATGGCAGGGGGCCCACAATGAGCAGTTCTTC
clone_size: many
d_call: TRBD1
j_call: TRBJ2-1
v_call: TRBV18

cdr3_aa: CASSSNPRRAELSYNEQFF
cdr3_nt: TGTGCCAGCAGCTCCAATCCTCGTAGGGCGGAACTCTCCTACAATGAGCAGTTCTTC
clone_size: NA
d_call: NA
j_call: TRBJ2-1
v_call: TRBV11-2

cdr3_aa: CASNLWTGEDGYTF
cdr3_nt: TGTGCCAGCAACCTCTGGACAGGGGAGGACGGCTACACCTTC
clone_size: NA
d_call: TRBD1
j_call: TRBJ1-2
v_call: TRBV14

cdr3_aa: CASSKGSPLHF
cdr3_nt: TGTGCCAGCAGTAAAGGTTCACCCCTCCACTTT
clone_size: many
d_call: NA
j_call: TRBJ1-6
v_call: TRBV6-1

cdr3_aa: CASSLAYEQFF
cdr3_nt: TGTGCCAGCAGCCTAGCATATGAGCAGTTCTTC
clone_size: many
d_call: NA
j_call: TRBJ2-1
v_call: TRBV11-2

cdr3_aa: CSAGDRANTEAFF
cdr3_nt: TGCAGTGCGGGGGACAGGGCGAACACTGAAGCTTTCTTT
clone_size: many
d_call: TRBD1
j_call: TRBJ1-1
v_call: TRBV20-1

cdr3_aa: CAWSVLIRGRRTTEAFF
cdr3_nt: TGTGCCTGGAGTGTCTTGATAAGGGGGCGTAGGACCACTGAAGCTTTCTTT
clone_size: NA
d_call: TRBD1
j_call: TRBJ1-1
v_call: TRBV30

cdr3_aa: CASSRTRGGVRETQYF
cdr3_nt: TGTGCCAGCAGCCGAACCCGGGGCGGCGTTCGAGAGACCCAGTACTTC
clone_size: NA
d_call: NA
j_call: TRBJ2-5
v_call: TRBV11-2

cdr3_aa: CSATTSTSSYEQYF
cdr3_nt: TGCAGTGCCACCACTAGCACGAGCTCCTACGAGCAGTACTTC
clone_size: few
d_call: NA
j_call: TRBJ2-7
v_call: TRBV20-1

cdr3_aa: CASSWQAPETQYF
cdr3_nt: TGTGCCAGCAGTTGGCAGGCGCCGGAGACCCAGTACTTC
clone_size: many
d_call: NA
j_call: TRBJ2-5
v_call: TRBV28

cdr3_aa: CASSNQRVRRDGTGELFF
cdr3_nt: TGTGCCAGCAGCAATCAGCGGGTTCGGCGGGATGGCACCGGGGAGCTGTTTTTT
clone_size: many
d_call: NA
j_call: TRBJ2-2
v_call: TRBV7-8

cdr3_aa: CSARYATGTSGYEQYF
cdr3_nt: TGCAGTGCTAGATACGCTACCGGGACTAGCGGCTACGAGCAGTACTTC
clone_size: many
d_call: TRBD2
j_call: TRBJ2-7
v_call: TRBV20-1

cdr3_aa: CASSLLLTPAAGETQYF
cdr3_nt: TGCGCCAGCAGCTTGCTTTTAACGCCAGCGGCGGGAGAGACCCAGTACTTC
clone_size: many
d_call: NA
j_call: TRBJ2-5
v_call: TRBV5-1

cdr3_aa: CASSQDTASGIYNEQFF
cdr3_nt: TGCGCCAGCAGCCAAGATACCGCTAGCGGGATTTACAATGAGCAGTTCTTC
clone_size: many
d_call: TRBD2
j_call: TRBJ2-1
v_call: TRBV4-3

cdr3_aa: CCARDRRLNHLLEQYF
cdr3_nt: TGCTGTGCTAGAGATCGGCGACTAAATCACCTCCTCGAGCAGTACTTC
clone_size: NA
d_call: NA
j_call: TRBJ2-7
v_call: TRBV20-1

cdr3_aa: CASNLGADTGELFF
cdr3_nt: TGTGCCAGCAACCTTGGGGCGGACACCGGGGAGCTGTTTTTT
clone_size: few
d_call: NA
j_call: TRBJ2-2
v_call: TRBV6-5

cdr3_aa: CASSPDGGGSYGYTF
cdr3_nt: TGTGCCAGCTCACCCGACGGGGGGGGTAGCTATGGCTACACCTTC
clone_size: NA
d_call: NA
j_call: TRBJ1-2
v_call: TRBV18

cdr3_aa: CASSRPAETQYF
cdr3_nt: TGTGCCAGCAGCCGCCCGGCGGAGACCCAGTACTTC
clone_size: few
d_call: NA
j_call: TRBJ2-5
v_call: TRBV7-2

cdr3_aa: CASSAGLAGFTDTQYF
cdr3_nt: TGTGCCAGCAGCGCCGGACTAGCGGGGTTCACAGATACGCAGTATTTT
clone_size: few
d_call: TRBD2
j_call: TRBJ2-3
v_call: TRBV7-8

cdr3_aa: CASSFGTTNTGELFF
cdr3_nt: TGCGCCAGCAGCTTCGGGACTACGAACACCGGGGAGCTGTTTTTT
clone_size: many
d_call: TRBD2
j_call: TRBJ2-2
v_call: TRBV5-1

cdr3_aa: CSVVLLKGTSTDTQYF
cdr3_nt: TGCAGCGTTGTATTATTAAAGGGAACTAGCACAGATACGCAGTATTTT
clone_size: NA
d_call: NA
j_call: TRBJ2-3
v_call: TRBV29-1

cdr3_aa: CASSQEVTTGAGYTF
cdr3_nt: TGCGCCAGCAGCCAAGAGGTTACCACGGGTGCTGGCTACACCTTC
clone_size: few
d_call: NA
j_call: TRBJ1-2
v_call: TRBV4-3

cdr3_aa: CSASNQGHSTDTQYF
cdr3_nt: TGCAGTGCCAGCAACCAGGGACACAGCACAGATACGCAGTATTTT
clone_size: many
d_call: NA
j_call: TRBJ2-3
v_call: TRBV20-1

cdr3_aa: CASSQTSGTSSPGDF
cdr3_nt: TGTGCCAGCAGCCAAACCTCCGGGACTAGCAGCCCGGGGGACTTC
clone_size: many
d_call: TRBD2
j_call: TRBJ2-7
v_call: TRBV7-2

cdr3_aa: CASSQVRGDTQYF
cdr3_nt: TGCGCCAGCAGCCAAGTAAGGGGGGATACGCAGTATTTT
clone_size: few
d_call: NA
j_call: TRBJ2-3
v_call: TRBV4-3

cdr3_aa: CSARGTQRGEQFF
cdr3_nt: TGCAGTGCTAGAGGGACTCAGCGGGGTGAGCAGTTCTTC
clone_size: many
d_call: TRBD2
j_call: TRBJ2-1
v_call: TRBV20-1